This T cell receptor (beta chain) was retrieved from a study of T cells after yellow fever vaccination. Points from the study as a whole: The booster saw the reappearance of most primary-vaccination clones (approximately 96% CD4, 70% to 90% CD8).

About this clonotype: Its antigen is as yet unknown.

One entry per CDR3 protein results from TCRdb running MiXCR on the 5' RACE reads. This sample carries 610,000 or so distinct CDR3 sequences, 9% to 15% of them seen once, and the ten largest clones take about 15%. This receptor was identified in a man aged 25 to 45 who received the YFV17D yellow fever vaccine. The specimen comprised PBMCs, sampled on the day of the yellow fever booster vaccination.

The CDR3 sequence: CASSLDGGAGTDTQYF. Here the CDR3 DNA reads TGCGCCAGCAGCTTGGACGGGGGAGCAGGCACAGATACGCAGTATTTT. V usage is TRBV5-1 and J usage is TRBJ2-3; tentatively, D is TRBD2 (6 bases). V gave up 0 bases and J gave up 1 base, with 12 bases separating them. The CDR3 length is 16 residues. The germline CDR1 and CDR2 sequences are SGHRS and YFSETQ.